This T cell receptor (beta chain) was profiled in a study of blood T cell repertoires in COVID-19. In the original processing: Reference gene primers were amplified, and this amplification served to estimate nucleated cell counts. Some clones are missing from TCRdb's copy, which holds only in-frame ones; the method was immunoSEQ multiplex PCR. V, J and clone size were drawn from that table, and D and trimming were deduced from the DNA. The profile shows approximately 230,000 clones, 65% to 90% of them singletons. The CDR3 is 12 residues long. V lost 0 bases, J lost 7 bases, and 7 bases lay in between. Looked up from germline, CDR1 is SGHAT and CDR2 is FQNNGV. Participants reported their clinical history, and cohort assignment relied on those reports.

The sample was PBMCs or T cells enriched from blood (not recorded which). The TCR was taken from a man between 40 and 49 years old who had recovered from COVID-19. The chain carries TRBV11-2 and TRBJ2-7; weak D call: TRBD1 (5 bases). The CDR3 bases are TGTGCCAGCAGCTTAGATCAGGGAGAGCAGTACTTC. The encoded protein is CASSLDQGEQYF.